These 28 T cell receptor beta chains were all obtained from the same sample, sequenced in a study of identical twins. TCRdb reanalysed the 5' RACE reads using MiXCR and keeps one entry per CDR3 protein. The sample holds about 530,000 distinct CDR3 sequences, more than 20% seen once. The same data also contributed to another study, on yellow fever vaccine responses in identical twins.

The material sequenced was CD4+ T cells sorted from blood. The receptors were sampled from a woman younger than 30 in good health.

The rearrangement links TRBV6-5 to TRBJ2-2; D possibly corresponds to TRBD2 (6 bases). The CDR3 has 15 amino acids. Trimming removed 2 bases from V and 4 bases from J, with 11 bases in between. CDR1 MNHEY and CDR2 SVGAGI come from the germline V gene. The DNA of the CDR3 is TGTGCCAGCAGTTACCGCGGGGCGGGCACCGGGGAGCTGTTTTTT. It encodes CASSYRGAGTGELFF.

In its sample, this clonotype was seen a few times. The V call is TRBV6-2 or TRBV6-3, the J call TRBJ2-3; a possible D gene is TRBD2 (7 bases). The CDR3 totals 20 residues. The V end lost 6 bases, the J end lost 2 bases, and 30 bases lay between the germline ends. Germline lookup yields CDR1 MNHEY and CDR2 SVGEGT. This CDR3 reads CASRPQAPGWRGPYTDTQYF. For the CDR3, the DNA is TGTGCCAGCAGACCTCAGGCCCCGGGATGGCGGGGGCCTTACACAGATACGCAGTATTTT.

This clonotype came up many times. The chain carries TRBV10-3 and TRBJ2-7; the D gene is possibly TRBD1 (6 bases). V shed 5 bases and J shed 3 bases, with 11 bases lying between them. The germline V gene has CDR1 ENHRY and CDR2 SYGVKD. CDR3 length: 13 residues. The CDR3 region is CAISRPDSYEQYF. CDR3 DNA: TGTGCCATCAGTCGGCCGGACAGCTACGAGCAGTACTTC.

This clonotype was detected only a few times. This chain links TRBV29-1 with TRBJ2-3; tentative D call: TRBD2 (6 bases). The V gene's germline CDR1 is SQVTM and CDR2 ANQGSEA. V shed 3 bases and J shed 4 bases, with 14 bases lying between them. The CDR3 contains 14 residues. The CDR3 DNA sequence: TGCAGCGTTGAGCCAGGGAGGCCGCCAGATACGCAGTATTTT. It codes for CSVEPGRPPDTQYF.

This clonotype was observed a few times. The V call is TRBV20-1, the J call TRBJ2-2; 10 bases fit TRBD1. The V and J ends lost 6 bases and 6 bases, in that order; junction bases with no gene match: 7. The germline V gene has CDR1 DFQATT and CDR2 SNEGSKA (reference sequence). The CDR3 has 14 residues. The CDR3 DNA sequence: TGCAGTGCACCTCGGACAGGGGGTTCCGGGGAGCTGTTTTTT. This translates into CSAPRTGGSGELFF.

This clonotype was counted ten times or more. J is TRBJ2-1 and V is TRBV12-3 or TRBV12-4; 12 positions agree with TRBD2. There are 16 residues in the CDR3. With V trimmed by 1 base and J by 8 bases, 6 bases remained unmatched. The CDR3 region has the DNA TGTGCCAGCAGTTTAGGACCTAGCGGGGGGGGGTATGAGCAGTTCTTC. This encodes CASSLGPSGGGYEQFF.

This CDR3 is CASRQGTGSYNEQFF. In nucleotides, the CDR3 is TGTGCCAGCAGACAAGGGACAGGTTCCTACAATGAGCAGTTCTTC. The chain recombines TRBV28 with TRBJ2-1; TRBD1 agrees at 8 bases. Germline V lookup: CDR1 MDHEN, CDR2 SYDVKM. With V trimmed by 6 bases and J by 1 base, 5 bases remained unmatched. CDR3 length: 15 amino acids.

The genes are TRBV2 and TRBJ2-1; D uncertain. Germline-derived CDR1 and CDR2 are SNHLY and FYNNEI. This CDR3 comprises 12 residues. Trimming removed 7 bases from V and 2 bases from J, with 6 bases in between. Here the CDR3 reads CASTRTYNEQFF. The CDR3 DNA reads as TGTGCCAGCACAAGGACCTACAATGAGCAGTTCTTC.

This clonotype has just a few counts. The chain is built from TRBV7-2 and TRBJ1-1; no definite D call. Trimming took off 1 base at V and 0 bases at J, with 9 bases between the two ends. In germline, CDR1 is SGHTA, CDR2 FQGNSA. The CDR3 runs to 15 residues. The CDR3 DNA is TGTGCCAGCAGCTTAGTTCTGGGGTTGAACACTGAAGCTTTCTTT. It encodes CASSLVLGLNTEAFF.

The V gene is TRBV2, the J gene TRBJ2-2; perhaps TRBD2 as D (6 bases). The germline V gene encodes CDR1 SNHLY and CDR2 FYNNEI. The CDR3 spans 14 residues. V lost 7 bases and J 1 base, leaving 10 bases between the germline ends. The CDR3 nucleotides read TGTGCCAGCATGGCGGGGATGAACACCGGGGAGCTGTTTTTT. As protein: CASMAGMNTGELFF.

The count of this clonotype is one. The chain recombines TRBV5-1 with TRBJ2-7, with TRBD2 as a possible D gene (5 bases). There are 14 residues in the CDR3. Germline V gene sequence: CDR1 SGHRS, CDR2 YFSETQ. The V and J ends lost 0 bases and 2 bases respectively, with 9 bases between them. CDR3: CASSLAAGTYEQYF. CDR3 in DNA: TGCGCCAGCAGCTTGGCGGCCGGGACCTACGAGCAGTACTTC.

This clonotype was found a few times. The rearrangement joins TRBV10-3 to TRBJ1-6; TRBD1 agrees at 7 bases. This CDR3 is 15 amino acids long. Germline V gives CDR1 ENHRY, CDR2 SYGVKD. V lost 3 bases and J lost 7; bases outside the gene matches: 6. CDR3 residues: CAISDSDRVNSPLHF. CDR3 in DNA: TGTGCCATCAGTGACTCCGACAGGGTCAATTCACCCCTCCACTTT.

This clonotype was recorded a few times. In DNA form, the CDR3 reads TGTGCCAGCAGCCCCGGGGGGGGCAGCGATCAGCCCCAGCATTTT. It specifies CASSPGGGSDQPQHF. J is TRBJ1-5 and V is TRBV7-9; D perhaps matches TRBD1 (6 bases). There are 15 residues in the CDR3. Trimming cost V 5 bases and J 5 bases, with 16 bases left between them. From germline, CDR1 is SEHNR and CDR2 FQNEAQ (reference sequence).

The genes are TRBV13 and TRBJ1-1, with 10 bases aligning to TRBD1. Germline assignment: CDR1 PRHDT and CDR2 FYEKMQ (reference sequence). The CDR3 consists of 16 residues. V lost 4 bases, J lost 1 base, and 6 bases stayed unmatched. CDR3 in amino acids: CASSWTGGYGNTEAFF. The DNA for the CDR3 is TGTGCCAGCAGCTGGACAGGGGGATATGGGAACACTGAAGCTTTCTTT.

CDR3 residues: CASSTGLAVTDTQYF. The DNA of the CDR3 is TGTGCCAGCAGCACGGGACTAGCGGTCACAGATACGCAGTATTTT. V gene TRBV12-3 or TRBV12-4 combines with J gene TRBJ2-3; 11 nucleotides align to TRBD2. CDR3 length equals 15 residues. Trimming removed 6 bases from V and 2 bases from J; junction bases left unmatched: 4.

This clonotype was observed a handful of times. CDR3 residues: CASSFSQTSVETQYF. The CDR3, as DNA: TGTGCCAGCAGCTTTTCCCAGACTAGCGTGGAGACCCAGTACTTC. The J gene is TRBJ2-5, the V gene TRBV7-9; 8 bases map to TRBD2. The CDR3 is 15 residues long. V was clipped by 3 bases and J by 5 bases; unmatched bases: 8. CDR1 SEHNR and CDR2 FQNEAQ come from the germline V gene (reference sequence).

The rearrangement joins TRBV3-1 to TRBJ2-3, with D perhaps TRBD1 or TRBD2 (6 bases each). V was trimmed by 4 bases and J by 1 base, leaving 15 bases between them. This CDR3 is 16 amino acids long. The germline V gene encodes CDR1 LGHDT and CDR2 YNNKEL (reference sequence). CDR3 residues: CASSLPKGEGTDTQYF. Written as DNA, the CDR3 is TGTGCCAGCAGCCTGCCAAAGGGGGAGGGCACAGATACGCAGTATTTT.

Written as DNA, the CDR3 is TGTGCCAGCAGCGCGACTAGCGGGGGATTTGAGACCCAGTACTTC. Its translation: CASSATSGGFETQYF. The chain uses TRBV2 and TRBJ2-5; 12 nucleotides agree with TRBD2. Germline V gene data show CDR1 as SNHLY and CDR2 as FYNNEI. This CDR3 contains 15 residues. The ends lost 6 bases at V and 5 bases at J; junction bases unmatched: 7.

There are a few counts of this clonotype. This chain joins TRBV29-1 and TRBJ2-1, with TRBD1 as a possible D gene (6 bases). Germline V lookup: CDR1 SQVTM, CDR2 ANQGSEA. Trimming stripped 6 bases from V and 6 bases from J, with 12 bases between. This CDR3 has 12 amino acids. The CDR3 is CSVGTPSNEQFF. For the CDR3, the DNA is TGCAGCGTGGGGACACCTAGCAATGAGCAGTTCTTC.

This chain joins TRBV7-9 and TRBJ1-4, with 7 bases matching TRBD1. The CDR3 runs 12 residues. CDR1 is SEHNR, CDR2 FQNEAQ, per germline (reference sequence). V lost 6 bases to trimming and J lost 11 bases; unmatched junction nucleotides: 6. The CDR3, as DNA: TGTGCCAGCAGTCTACTACAGGGGAAACTGTTTTTT. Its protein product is CASSLLQGKLFF.

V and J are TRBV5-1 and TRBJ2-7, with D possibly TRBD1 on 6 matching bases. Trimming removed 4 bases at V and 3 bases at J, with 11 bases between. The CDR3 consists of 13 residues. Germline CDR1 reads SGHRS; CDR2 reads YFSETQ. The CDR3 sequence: CASSPDSIYEQYV. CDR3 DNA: TGCGCCAGCAGCCCGGACAGTATCTACGAGCAGTACGTC.

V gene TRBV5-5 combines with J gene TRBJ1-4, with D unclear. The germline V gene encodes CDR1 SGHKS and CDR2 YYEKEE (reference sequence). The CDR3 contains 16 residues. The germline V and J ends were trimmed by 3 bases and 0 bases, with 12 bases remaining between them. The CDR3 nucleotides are TGTGCCAGCAGCTCGCCGTTGACGCCAACTAATGAAAAACTGTTTTTT. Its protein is CASSSPLTPTNEKLFF.

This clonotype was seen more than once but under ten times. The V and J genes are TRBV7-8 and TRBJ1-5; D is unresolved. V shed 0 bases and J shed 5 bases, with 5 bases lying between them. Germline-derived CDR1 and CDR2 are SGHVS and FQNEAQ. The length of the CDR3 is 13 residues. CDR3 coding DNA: TGTGCCAGCAGCTTAGCGGCCGATCAGCCCCAGCATTTT. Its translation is CASSLAADQPQHF.

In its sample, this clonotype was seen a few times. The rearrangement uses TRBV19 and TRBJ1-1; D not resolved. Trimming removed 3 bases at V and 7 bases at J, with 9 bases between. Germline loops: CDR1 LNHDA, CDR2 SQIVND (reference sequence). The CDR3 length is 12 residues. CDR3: CASSMGRSEAFF. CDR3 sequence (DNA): TGTGCCAGTAGTATGGGAAGAAGTGAAGCTTTCTTT.

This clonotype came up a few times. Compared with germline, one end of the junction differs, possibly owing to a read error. CDR3 coding DNA: TGTGCCACCAGCAGAGATCTGGCAGGAGGGGTTCTCCCTTTGAATTTT. Its protein is CATSRDLAGGVLPLNF. The V gene is TRBV15, the J gene TRBJ2-3; the D gene is possibly TRBD2 (6 bases). CDR3 length equals 16 residues. CDR1 and CDR2 (germline): LNHNV, YYDKDF (reference sequence).

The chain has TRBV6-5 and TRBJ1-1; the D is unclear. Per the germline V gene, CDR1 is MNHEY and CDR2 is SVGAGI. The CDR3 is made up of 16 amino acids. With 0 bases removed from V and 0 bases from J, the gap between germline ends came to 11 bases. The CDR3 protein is CASSYSNAAVNTEAFF. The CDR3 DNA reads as TGTGCCAGCAGTTACTCGAATGCCGCGGTGAACACTGAAGCTTTCTTT.

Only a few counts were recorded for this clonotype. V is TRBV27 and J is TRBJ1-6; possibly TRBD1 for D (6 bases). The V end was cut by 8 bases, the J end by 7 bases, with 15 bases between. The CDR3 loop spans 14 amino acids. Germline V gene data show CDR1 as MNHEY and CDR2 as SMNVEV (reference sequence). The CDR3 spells CASRWTAGNSPLHF. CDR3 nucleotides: TGTGCCAGCCGCTGGACAGCGGGGAATTCACCCCTCCACTTT.

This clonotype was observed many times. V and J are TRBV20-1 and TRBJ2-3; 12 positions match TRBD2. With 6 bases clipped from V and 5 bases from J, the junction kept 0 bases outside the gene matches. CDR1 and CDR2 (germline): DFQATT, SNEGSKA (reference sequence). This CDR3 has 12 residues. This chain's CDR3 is CSAGLAGDTQYF. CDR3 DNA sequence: TGCAGTGCGGGACTAGCGGGAGATACGCAGTATTTT.